Included here is one T cell receptor beta chain sequence, with context. Its target is unknown. These data come from a study of T cells in Graves' hyperthyroidism and ophthalmopathy. Regarding the study as a whole: Blood held most thyroid clonotypes expanded above 0.001 frequency. A 13 V-J signature model discriminated ophthalmopathy versus stable hyperthyroidism. The model forecast ophthalmopathy, anticipating it by a median approximately 6.1 months before onset.

TCR beta CDR3 regions were amplified from RNA. The TCR CDR3 was amplified in a first-round RT-PCR using the HTBI primer set. MiXCR was run by TCRdb on the multiplex PCR reads, yielding one entry per CDR3 protein. This table has over 650,000 distinct CDR3 sequences, over 40% appearing once. Germline V gene sequence: CDR1 SQVTM, CDR2 ANQGSEA. Trimming left V 6 bases short and J 6 bases short, with 15 bases between. The CDR3 runs to 12 residues. Clinical symptoms, serum thyroxine and TRAb, thyroid ultrasound and orbital computed tomography were used for the diagnoses. Input material: peripheral blood or thyroid tissue (not recorded which). V and J are TRBV29-1 and TRBJ2-7, with TRBD2 as a possible D gene (6 bases). This receptor was taken from an adult man with Graves' disease, either hyperthyroidism or ophthalmopathy (not recorded which). CDR3 in amino acids: CSVDGGNSEQYF. CDR3 nucleotides: TGCAGCGTCGATGGGGGGAACAGCGAGCAGTACTTC.